The clone carrying this T cell receptor beta chain was detected a few times. The sample belongs to a study of regulatory T cells in long-lasting Graves disease. About the research overall: Antithyroid drugs had been taken by newly diagnosed Graves' patients for under 3 months.

Time point indicated: newly diagnosed GD, antithyroid drugs for less than 3 months. Researchers made the TCR library from RNA that was extracted from PBMCs. CDR1 SGHRS and CDR2 YFSETQ come from the germline V gene. The V end was cut by 4 bases, the J end by 5 bases, with 19 bases between. The CDR3 is made up of 16 amino acids. Arm-PCR of CDR3 regions with iRepertoire HTBI primers generated TCR beta libraries. Authors' processing steps: Across samples, roughly 64 TRBV and about 15 TRBJ segments were found. TCRdb re-derived calls from the multiplex PCR reads in MiXCR, one entry per CDR3 protein. The V and J calls shown here were made by TCRdb, not taken from the authors' results. The table includes roughly 510,000 distinct CDR3 sequences, 15% to 20% detected once. The data also belong to a second study, concerning T cells in Graves' hyperthyroidism and ophthalmopathy. As that study records: Calling Graves' hyperthyroidism stable meant ophthalmopathy did not progress within 18 months. Using the HTBI primer set, a first-round RT-PCR was run on the TCR CDR3.

The chain joins TRBV5-1 to TRBJ2-4; weak D call: TRBD2 (7 bases). The TCR was taken from a man aged 18 to 30 with Graves disease. Here the sequenced sample was peripheral blood mononuclear cells (PBMCs), taken at new diagnosis, from a patient treated with antithyroid drugs. CDR3 coding DNA: TGCGCCAGCAGCCGGCGGAGCCTAGGGGGGGAAAACATTCAGTACTTC. Translating gives CASSRRSLGGENIQYF. Looking up the rest from reference TRBV5-1 and TRBJ2-4 gives the full variable domain: KAGVTQTPRYLIKTRGQQVTLSCSPISGHRSVSWYQQTPGQGLQFLFEYFSETQRNKGNFPGRFSGRQFSNSRSEMNVSTLELGDSALYLCASSRRSLGGENIQYFGAGTRLSVL.